This TCR beta chain emerged from a study of blood T cell repertoires in COVID-19. Looking at the study overall: Donors in the United States, Italy and Spain gave samples during acute or convalescent COVID-19. In each case, the material was cDNA or gDNA derived from T cells, B-cell-depleted T cells, or PBMCs.

In the original analysis: Amplification with reference gene primers provided the estimates of nucleated cell counts. Profiled with immunoSEQ multiplex PCR; TCRdb holds only in-frame clones, not every one. The V and J calls and clone size are taken from that table; D and trimming were inferred from the DNA. Among more than 55,000 clones listed, 60% to 80% were seen once. Sequenced: peripheral blood. The TCR was taken from a man aged 60 to 75 with acute or convalescent COVID-19.

The CDR3 DNA sequence: TGTGCCAGCAGCGGGGCGGACAGAGCTAACTATGGCTACACCTTC. Translated: CASSGADRANYGYTF. V gene TRBV7-9 combines with J gene TRBJ1-2; D is possibly TRBD1 (6 bases). There are 15 residues in the CDR3. The germline V and J ends were trimmed by 5 bases and 0 bases, with 13 bases remaining between them. The germline CDR1 and CDR2 sequences are SEHNR and FQNEAQ (reference sequence). The full variable domain, its missing parts supplied by reference TRBV7-9 and TRBJ1-2, is DTGVSQNPRHKITKRGQNVTFRCDPISEHNRLYWYRQTLGQGPEFLTYFQNEAQLEKSRLLSDRFSAERPKGSFSTLEIQRTEQGDSAMYLCASSGADRANYGYTFGSGTRLTVV.